This T cell receptor beta chain was identified in a study of post-analysis software for immune sequencing data. Background on the study: Recorded subtypes: relapsing-remitting, secondary progressive, progressive-relapsing; some patients unannotated.

This clonotype was recorded many times. Antigen specificity is unknown. TCR beta cDNA libraries had unique molecular identifiers. The source material, 1 to 10 million T cells, gave rise to roughly 500,000 cDNA molecules. Using its own MiXCR run on the PCR reads, TCRdb lists one record per CDR3 protein. The sample contains around 260,000 distinct CDR3 sequences, 36% of which appear only once. Study-wide results and limits: Normalized Chao1 diversity was significantly reduced in patients versus controls.

Sequenced input: blood. This receptor was obtained from a girl aged 5-17 years with multiple sclerosis.

The CDR3 coding sequence is TGTGCCAGCAGTTACGACAGGGAGGAGCAGTACTTC. It encodes CASSYDREEQYF. The chain uses TRBV6-6 and TRBJ2-7, with 7 bases matching TRBD1. V dropped 2 bases and J dropped 7; count of bases not matched to a gene: 2. CDR3 size: 12 residues. CDR1 MNHNY and CDR2 SVGAGI come from the germline V gene (reference sequence).